The 8 T cell receptor beta chains below come from one sample, sequenced in a study. TCRdb reprocessed the 5' RACE reads via MiXCR and lists one record per CDR3 protein. The data show about 53,000 distinct CDR3 sequences, approximately 23% seen once. The sample taken for sequencing was tumor-infiltrating naive CD4+ T cells sorted from the breast tumor. Documented subset: naive CD4+ T cells, CD4+CD45RA+CD25-. These receptors all come from a female donor with breast cancer.

There are a few counts of this clonotype. V is TRBV20-1 and J is TRBJ1-5; D is unresolved. The CDR3 is 15 residues long. The V end lost 3 bases, the J end lost 1 base, and 13 bases lay between the germline ends. Germline lookup yields CDR1 DFQATT and CDR2 SNEGSKA (reference sequence). CDR3 nucleotide sequence: TGCAGTGCTAGTTTAGGGATGTCAAGCAATCAGCCCCAGCATTTT. Amino acid sequence: CSASLGMSSNQPQHF.

The chain has TRBV7-9 and TRBJ2-3; 8 positions match TRBD1. Germline-derived CDR1 and CDR2 are SEHNR and FQNEAQ (reference sequence). The V and J ends lost 6 bases and 3 bases, in that order; junction bases with no gene match: 11. The CDR3 length is 16 residues. CDR3 in DNA: TGTGCCAGCAGGCCCCTGTCAGGGGGCAGAACAGATACGCAGTATTTT. Amino acid sequence: CASRPLSGGRTDTQYF.

The chain couples TRBV6-2 or TRBV6-3 to TRBJ2-3; 9 nucleotides line up with TRBD1. Germline CDR1 reads MNHEY; CDR2 reads SVGEGT. Germline trimming cut 6 bases from V and 13 bases from J; bases unmatched to any gene: 26. The CDR3 is made up of 18 amino acids. Written as DNA, the CDR3 is TGTGCCAGCAGACATACGGGACAGGGAATCAGAGTGGCTAGCGGCAAGTATTTT. This codes for CASRHTGQGIRVASGKYF.

The chain recombines TRBV4-2 with TRBJ2-1, with D perhaps matching TRBD1 (5 bases). The CDR3 runs 14 residues. V was clipped by 5 bases and J by 4 bases, with 12 bases between them. Germline-derived CDR1 and CDR2 are LGHNA and YNFKEQ. The CDR3 spells CASSTPPGYNEQFF. CDR3 DNA sequence: TGTGCCAGCAGCACACCCCCAGGGTACAATGAGCAGTTCTTC.

A few counts support this clonotype. The chain is built from TRBV24-1 and TRBJ2-1, with TRBD1 identical over 9 bases. The CDR3 contains 15 residues. Unmatched junction bases numbered 5, after V lost 2 bases and J lost 7 bases. The germline gives CDR1 KGHDR, CDR2 SFDVKD. CDR3 nucleotides: TGTGCCACCAGTGATTCCGGGACAGGGAATAATGAGCAGTTCTTC. It specifies CATSDSGTGNNEQFF.

The chain carries TRBV3-1 and TRBJ2-2; 7 bases are a match to TRBD2. The CDR3 contains 14 residues. CDR1 is LGHDT and CDR2 is YNNKEL in the germline V gene (reference sequence). V was pared by 5 bases and J by 9 bases, with 9 bases of the junction left unmatched. The CDR3 protein is CASSGRTRVRELFF. CDR3 in DNA: TGTGCCAGCAGCGGTCGGACTAGAGTCCGGGAGCTGTTTTTT.

Comments on this clonotype: A junction boundary mismatches the germline segment, possibly from a read error. V is TRBV20-1 and J is TRBJ2-1; 9 bases are a match to TRBD2. Germline values: CDR1 DFQATT, CDR2 SNEGSKA (reference sequence). This CDR3 spans 14 amino acids. The CDR3 nucleotides read TGCAGTGCTAGATGGCTAGCGGGAAGGGATGAGCTGTTCTTC. As protein: CSARWLAGRDELFF.

The V call is TRBV20-1, the J call TRBJ2-7; D is possibly TRBD2 (5 bases). V was cut by 6 bases and J by 7 bases, with 22 bases left in between. The CDR3 contains 14 residues. Germline values: CDR1 DFQATT, CDR2 SNEGSKA (reference sequence). The chain's CDR3 is CSAGGRRILWEQYF. CDR3 bases: TGCAGTGCCGGAGGTCGACGGATCCTTTGGGAGCAGTACTTC.